This TCR beta chain was found in a study of OX40 agonist ivuxolimab in advanced cancers. About the investigation overall: Ivuxolimab was an agonistic, fully human IgG2 monoclonal antibody directed against OX40 (CD134), a costimulatory receptor. Of the approximately 54 patients in dose escalation, about 20 had hepatocellular carcinoma, some 15 had melanoma, 9 had renal cell carcinoma and 9 had head and neck cancer. Three dose-escalation patients achieved partial responses, one with hepatocellular carcinoma and two with cutaneous melanoma. The paper covers the monotherapy dose-escalation part of the phase I ivuxolimab trial, which included N ≈ 50 patients. Intravenous ivuxolimab was administered to patients every 2 weeks at six dose levels: 0.01, 0.1, 0.3, 1.5, 3 and 10 mg/kg. Patients were allowed to have had prior anti-PD-1, anti-PD-L1 or anti-CTLA-4 therapy, and 40% of the dose-escalation patients had previously received checkpoint inhibitors. The purpose of peripheral TCRbeta sequencing was to test whether ivuxolimab changed TCR sequence diversity and led to clonal T-cell expansion. In the dose-escalation cohort, around 80% of patients were male, and the mean age was 60 years with a range of roughly 23 to 79.

For sequencing of the TCRbeta CDR3 region, genomic DNA was extracted from the sorted cells. The immunoSEQ Assay was used to sequence the TCRbeta CDR3 regions. TCRdb retrieved this table from immuneACCESS and kept in-frame rearrangements only. Not all clones are present; in checked studies, unresolved V genes account for under half, and no reason is known for the remainder. For this sample there are tens of thousands of clones; roughly 84% appear just once. The ten largest clones take up about 4.5% of the sample. The paper's findings and limits, for the study overall: At doses of 0.1 to 3.0 mg/kg, clonal expansion of both CD4+ and CD8+ T cells in blood was seen between baseline and week 6. Low levels of normalized T-cell clonal expansion were also seen in some patients who did not respond. The antigen specificity of the peripheral T cells that underwent clonal expansion was not determined. Partial responders in the 0.1-3.0 mg/kg groups had among the lowest normalized peripheral clonal expansion, especially among CD8+ T cells. After ivuxolimab, CD8+ T cells had more expanded clones than CD4+ T cells on average.

Patients with a history of autoimmune disease or receiving systemic immunosuppression were excluded from the trial. Peripheral blood for TCR sequencing was collected from all dose cohorts at baseline, on cycle 4 day 1, and on cycle 7 day 1. The samples were drawn from a first-in-human, open-label, multicenter phase I dose-escalation trial of ivuxolimab. Adults with locally advanced or metastatic melanoma, renal cell carcinoma, hepatocellular carcinoma or head and neck squamous cell carcinoma were enrolled in the trial. CD4+ and CD8+ T cells were sorted separately from peripheral blood before TCR sequencing. Remarks on this clone: No cognate antigen has been identified for it. Base-call qualities are not available, and no considerably larger clone is one nucleotide away.

This specimen was CD4+ or CD8+ T cells sorted from blood, taken in a trial of the OX40 agonist ivuxolimab. The sequence was obtained from an adult with an advanced solid tumor such as melanoma, head and neck, liver or kidney cancer.

Here is the DNA: TGTGCCAGCAGCTTCGCCCTCTCGTGGCAGGGGGCAGGGGATACGCAGTATTTT. The translation is CASSFALSWQGAGDTQYF. The chain is encoded by TRBV7-2 joined to TRBJ2-3; 8 bases in between match TRBD1. From the cysteine up to the phenylalanine, the CDR3 has a length of 18 residues. Only CDR3 DNA is held: 54 bases, read in frame from base 1. Trimming accounts for 3 bases at V and 6 bases at J, while the number of junction bases matched to no gene is 17. From the germline V gene, CDR1 is SGHTA and CDR2 is FQGNSA.